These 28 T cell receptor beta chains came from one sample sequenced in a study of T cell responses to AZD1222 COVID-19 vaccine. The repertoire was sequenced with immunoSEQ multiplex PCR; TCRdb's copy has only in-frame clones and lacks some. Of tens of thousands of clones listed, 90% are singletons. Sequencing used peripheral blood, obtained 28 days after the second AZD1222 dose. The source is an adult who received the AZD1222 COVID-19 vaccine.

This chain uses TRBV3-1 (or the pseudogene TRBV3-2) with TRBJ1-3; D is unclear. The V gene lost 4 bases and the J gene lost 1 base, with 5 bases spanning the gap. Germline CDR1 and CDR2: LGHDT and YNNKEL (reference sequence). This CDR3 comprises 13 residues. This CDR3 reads CASSRDSGNTIYF. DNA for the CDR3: TGTGCCAGCAGCCGCGATTCTGGAAACACCATATATTTT.

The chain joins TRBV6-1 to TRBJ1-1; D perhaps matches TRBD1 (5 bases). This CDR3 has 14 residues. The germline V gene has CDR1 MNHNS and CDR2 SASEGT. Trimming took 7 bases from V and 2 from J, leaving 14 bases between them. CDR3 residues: CASTPGHSNTEAFF. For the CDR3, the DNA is TGTGCCAGCACCCCCGGACATTCCAACACTGAAGCTTTCTTT.

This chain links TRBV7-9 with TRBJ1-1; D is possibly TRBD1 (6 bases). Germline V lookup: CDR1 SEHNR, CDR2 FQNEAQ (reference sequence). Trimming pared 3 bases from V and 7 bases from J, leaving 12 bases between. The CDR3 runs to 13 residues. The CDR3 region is CASSLGAPLEAFF. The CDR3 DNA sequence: TGTGCCAGCAGCTTGGGGGCTCCTCTTGAAGCTTTCTTT.

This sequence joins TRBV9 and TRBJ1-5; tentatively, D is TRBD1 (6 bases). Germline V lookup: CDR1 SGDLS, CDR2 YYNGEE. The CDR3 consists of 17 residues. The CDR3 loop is CAPAVTTGNYSNQPQHF. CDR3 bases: TGTGCTCCAGCAGTCACCACAGGGAACTATAGCAATCAGCCCCAGCATTTT.

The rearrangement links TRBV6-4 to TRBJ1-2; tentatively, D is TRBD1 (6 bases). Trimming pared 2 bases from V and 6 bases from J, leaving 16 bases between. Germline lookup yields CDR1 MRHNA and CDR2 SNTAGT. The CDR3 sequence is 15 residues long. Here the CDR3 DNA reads TGTGCCAGCAGTGACAACCAGGGGTCGGGGCATGGCTACACCTTC. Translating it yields CASSDNQGSGHGYTF.

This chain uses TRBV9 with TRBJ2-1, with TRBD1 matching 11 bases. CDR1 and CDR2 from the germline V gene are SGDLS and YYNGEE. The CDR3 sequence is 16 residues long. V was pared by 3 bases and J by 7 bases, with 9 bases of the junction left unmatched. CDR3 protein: CASSGTGTGGINEQFF. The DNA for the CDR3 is TGTGCCAGCAGCGGAACCGGGACAGGGGGGATTAATGAGCAGTTCTTC.

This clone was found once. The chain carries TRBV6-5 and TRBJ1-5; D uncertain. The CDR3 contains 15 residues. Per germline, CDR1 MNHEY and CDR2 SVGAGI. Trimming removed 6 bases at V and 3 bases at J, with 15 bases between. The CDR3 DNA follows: TGTGCCAGCAGCGGCATACCATTGTTCAATCAGCCCCAGCATTTT. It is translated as CASSGIPLFNQPQHF.

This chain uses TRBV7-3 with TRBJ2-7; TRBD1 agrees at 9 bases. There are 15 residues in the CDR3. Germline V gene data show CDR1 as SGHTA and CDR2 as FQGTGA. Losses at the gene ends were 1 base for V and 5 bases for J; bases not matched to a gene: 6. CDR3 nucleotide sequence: TGTGCCAGCAGCTTAAACAGGGGGCTTCTCCACGAGCAGTACTTC. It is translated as CASSLNRGLLHEQYF.

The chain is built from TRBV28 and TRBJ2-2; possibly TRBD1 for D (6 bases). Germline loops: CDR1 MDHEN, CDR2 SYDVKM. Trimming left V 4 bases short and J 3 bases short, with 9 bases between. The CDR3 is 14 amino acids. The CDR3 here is CASSSTGYTGELFF. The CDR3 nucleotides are TGTGCCAGCAGTTCTACAGGGTACACCGGGGAGCTGTTTTTT.

CDR3 DNA sequence: TGTGCCAGTAGTATAGATAGCGGGACACCGGCGGGGAAGCTGTTTTTT. This translates into CASSIDSGTPAGKLFF. The chain couples TRBV19 to TRBJ2-2, with 8 bases aligning to TRBD2. The germline CDR1 and CDR2 sequences are LNHDA and SQIVND (reference sequence). This CDR3 has 16 residues. The ends lost 0 bases at V and 12 bases at J; junction bases unmatched: 12.

The CDR3 DNA is TGTGCCAGCAGTTTTGAAGGCCACGAGCAGTACTTC. Encoded protein: CASSFEGHEQYF. This chain joins TRBV28 and TRBJ2-7; unclear D gene. The CDR3 contains 12 residues. Germline V gene sequence: CDR1 MDHEN, CDR2 SYDVKM. V was cut by 3 bases and J by 5 bases, with 8 bases left in between. Using reference TRBV28 and TRBJ2-7 for the parts outside the CDR3, the full variable domain is DVKVTQSSRYLVKRTGEKVFLECVQDMDHENMFWYRQDPGLGLRLIYFSYDVKMKEKGDIPEGYSVSREKKERFSLILESASTNQTSMYLCASSFEGHEQYFGPGTRLTVT.

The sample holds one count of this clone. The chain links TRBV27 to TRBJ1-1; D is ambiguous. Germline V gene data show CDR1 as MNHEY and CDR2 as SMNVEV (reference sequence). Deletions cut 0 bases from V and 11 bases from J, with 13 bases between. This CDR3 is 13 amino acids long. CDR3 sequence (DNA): TGTGCCAGCAGTTTATCACGGCGGGGAGCTGCTTTCTTT. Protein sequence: CASSLSRRGAAFF.

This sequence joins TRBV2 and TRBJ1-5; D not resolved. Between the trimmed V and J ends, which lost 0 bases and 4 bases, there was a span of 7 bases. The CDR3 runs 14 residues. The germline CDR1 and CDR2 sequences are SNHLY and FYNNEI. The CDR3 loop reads CASSEARPNQPQHF. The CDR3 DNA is TGTGCCAGCAGTGAAGCCCGACCGAATCAGCCCCAGCATTTT. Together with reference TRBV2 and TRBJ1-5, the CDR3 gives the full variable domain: EPEVTQTPSHQVTQMGQEVILRCVPISNHLYFYWYRQILGQKVEFLVSFYNNEISEKSEIFDDQFSVERPDGSNFTLKIRSTKLEDSAMYFCASSEARPNQPQHFGDGTRLSIL.

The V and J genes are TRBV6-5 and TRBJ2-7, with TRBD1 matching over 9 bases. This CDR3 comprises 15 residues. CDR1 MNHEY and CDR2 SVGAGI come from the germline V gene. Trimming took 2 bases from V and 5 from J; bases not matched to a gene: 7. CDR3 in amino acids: CASSYARDRDHEQYF. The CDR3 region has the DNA TGTGCCAGCAGTTACGCCCGGGACAGGGACCACGAGCAGTACTTC.

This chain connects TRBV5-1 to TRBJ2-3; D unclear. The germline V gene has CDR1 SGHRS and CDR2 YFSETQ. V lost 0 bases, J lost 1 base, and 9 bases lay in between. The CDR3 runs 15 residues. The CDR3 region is CASSLAWAGTDTQYF. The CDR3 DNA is TGCGCCAGCAGCTTGGCTTGGGCAGGCACAGATACGCAGTATTTT.

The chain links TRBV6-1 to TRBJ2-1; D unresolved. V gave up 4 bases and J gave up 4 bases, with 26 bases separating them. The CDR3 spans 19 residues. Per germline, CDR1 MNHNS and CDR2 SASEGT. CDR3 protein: CASSGPGWPLPLAYNEQFF. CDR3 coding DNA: TGTGCCAGCAGTGGGCCGGGTTGGCCTCTACCTCTCGCATACAATGAGCAGTTCTTC.

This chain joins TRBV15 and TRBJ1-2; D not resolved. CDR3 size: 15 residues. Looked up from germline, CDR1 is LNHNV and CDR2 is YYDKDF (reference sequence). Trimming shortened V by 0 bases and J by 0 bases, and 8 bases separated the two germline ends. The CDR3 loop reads CATSRDGNPNYGYTF. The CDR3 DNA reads TGTGCCACCAGCAGAGATGGGAACCCTAACTATGGCTACACCTTC.

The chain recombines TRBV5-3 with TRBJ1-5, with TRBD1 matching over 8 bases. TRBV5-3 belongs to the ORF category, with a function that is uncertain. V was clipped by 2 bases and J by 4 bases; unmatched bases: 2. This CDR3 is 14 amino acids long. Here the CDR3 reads CARSFDRGNQPQHF. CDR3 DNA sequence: TGTGCCAGAAGCTTCGACAGGGGTAATCAGCCCCAGCATTTT.

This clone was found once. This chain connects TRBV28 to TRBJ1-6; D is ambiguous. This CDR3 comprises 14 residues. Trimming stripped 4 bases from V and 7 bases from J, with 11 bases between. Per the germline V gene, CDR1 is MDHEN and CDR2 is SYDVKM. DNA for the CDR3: TGTGCCAGCAGTTCCGGACGCTTAAATTCACCCCTCCACTTT. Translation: CASSSGRLNSPLHF.

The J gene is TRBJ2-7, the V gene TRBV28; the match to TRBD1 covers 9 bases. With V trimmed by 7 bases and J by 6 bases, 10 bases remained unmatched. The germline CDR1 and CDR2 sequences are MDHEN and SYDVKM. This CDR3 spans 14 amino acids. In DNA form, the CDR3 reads TGTGCCAGCAATAGGGACAGGGTAAACGGCGAGCAGTACTTC. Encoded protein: CASNRDRVNGEQYF.

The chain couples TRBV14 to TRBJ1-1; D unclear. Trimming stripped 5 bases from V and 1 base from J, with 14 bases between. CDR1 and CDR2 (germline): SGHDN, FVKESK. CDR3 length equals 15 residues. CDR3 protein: CASSWRAAANTEAFF. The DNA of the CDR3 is TGTGCCAGCAGCTGGCGAGCAGCCGCGAACACTGAAGCTTTCTTT.

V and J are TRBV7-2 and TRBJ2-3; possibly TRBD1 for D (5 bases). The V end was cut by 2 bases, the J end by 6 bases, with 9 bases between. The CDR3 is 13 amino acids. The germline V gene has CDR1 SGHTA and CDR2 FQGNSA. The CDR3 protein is CASSLMQGDTQYF. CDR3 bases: TGTGCCAGCAGCTTAATGCAGGGCGATACGCAGTATTTT. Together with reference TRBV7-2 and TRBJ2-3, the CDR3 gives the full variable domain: GAGVSQSPSNKVTEKGKDVELRCDPISGHTALYWYRQSLGQGLEFLIYFQGNSAPDKSGLPSDRFSAERTGGSVSTLTIQRTQQEDSAVYLCASSLMQGDTQYFGPGTRLTVL.

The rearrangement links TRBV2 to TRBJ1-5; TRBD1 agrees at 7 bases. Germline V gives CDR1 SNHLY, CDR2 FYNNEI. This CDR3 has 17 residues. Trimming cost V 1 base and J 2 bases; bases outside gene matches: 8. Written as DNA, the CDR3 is TGTGCCAGCAGTGAAGGAAGAGGGGGCAATGGCAATCAGCCCCAGCATTTT. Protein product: CASSEGRGGNGNQPQHF.

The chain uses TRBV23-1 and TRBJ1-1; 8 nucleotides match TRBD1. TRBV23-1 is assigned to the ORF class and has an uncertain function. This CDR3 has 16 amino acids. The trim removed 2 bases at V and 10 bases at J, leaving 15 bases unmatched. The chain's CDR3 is CASSQRQRKAGGPAFF. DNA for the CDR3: TGCGCCAGCAGTCAAAGGCAGAGGAAGGCAGGGGGCCCAGCTTTCTTT.

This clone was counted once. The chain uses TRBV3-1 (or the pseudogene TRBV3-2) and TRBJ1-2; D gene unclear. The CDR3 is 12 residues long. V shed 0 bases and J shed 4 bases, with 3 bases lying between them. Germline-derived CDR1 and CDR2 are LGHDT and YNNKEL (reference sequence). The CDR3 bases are TGTGCCAGCAGCCAAGACACCTATGGCTACACCTTC. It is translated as CASSQDTYGYTF.

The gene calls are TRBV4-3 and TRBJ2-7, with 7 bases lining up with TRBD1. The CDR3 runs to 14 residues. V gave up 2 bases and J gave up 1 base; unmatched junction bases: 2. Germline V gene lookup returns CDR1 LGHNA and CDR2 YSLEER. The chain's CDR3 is CASSQRQGSYEQYF. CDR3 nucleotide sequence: TGCGCCAGCAGCCAAAGACAGGGATCCTACGAGCAGTACTTC.

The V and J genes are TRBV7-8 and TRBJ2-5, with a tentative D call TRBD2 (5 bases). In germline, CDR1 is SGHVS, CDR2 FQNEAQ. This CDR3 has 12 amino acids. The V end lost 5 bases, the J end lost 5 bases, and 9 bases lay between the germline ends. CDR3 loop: CASSPEVETQYF. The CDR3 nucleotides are TGTGCCAGCAGCCCGGAGGTGGAGACCCAGTACTTC.

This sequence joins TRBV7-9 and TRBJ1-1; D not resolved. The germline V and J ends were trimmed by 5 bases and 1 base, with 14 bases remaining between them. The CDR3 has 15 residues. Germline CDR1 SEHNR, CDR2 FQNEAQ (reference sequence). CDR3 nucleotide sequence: TGTGCCAGCAGCCCCCGAGGCGAGGGGAACACTGAAGCTTTCTTT. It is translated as CASSPRGEGNTEAFF.